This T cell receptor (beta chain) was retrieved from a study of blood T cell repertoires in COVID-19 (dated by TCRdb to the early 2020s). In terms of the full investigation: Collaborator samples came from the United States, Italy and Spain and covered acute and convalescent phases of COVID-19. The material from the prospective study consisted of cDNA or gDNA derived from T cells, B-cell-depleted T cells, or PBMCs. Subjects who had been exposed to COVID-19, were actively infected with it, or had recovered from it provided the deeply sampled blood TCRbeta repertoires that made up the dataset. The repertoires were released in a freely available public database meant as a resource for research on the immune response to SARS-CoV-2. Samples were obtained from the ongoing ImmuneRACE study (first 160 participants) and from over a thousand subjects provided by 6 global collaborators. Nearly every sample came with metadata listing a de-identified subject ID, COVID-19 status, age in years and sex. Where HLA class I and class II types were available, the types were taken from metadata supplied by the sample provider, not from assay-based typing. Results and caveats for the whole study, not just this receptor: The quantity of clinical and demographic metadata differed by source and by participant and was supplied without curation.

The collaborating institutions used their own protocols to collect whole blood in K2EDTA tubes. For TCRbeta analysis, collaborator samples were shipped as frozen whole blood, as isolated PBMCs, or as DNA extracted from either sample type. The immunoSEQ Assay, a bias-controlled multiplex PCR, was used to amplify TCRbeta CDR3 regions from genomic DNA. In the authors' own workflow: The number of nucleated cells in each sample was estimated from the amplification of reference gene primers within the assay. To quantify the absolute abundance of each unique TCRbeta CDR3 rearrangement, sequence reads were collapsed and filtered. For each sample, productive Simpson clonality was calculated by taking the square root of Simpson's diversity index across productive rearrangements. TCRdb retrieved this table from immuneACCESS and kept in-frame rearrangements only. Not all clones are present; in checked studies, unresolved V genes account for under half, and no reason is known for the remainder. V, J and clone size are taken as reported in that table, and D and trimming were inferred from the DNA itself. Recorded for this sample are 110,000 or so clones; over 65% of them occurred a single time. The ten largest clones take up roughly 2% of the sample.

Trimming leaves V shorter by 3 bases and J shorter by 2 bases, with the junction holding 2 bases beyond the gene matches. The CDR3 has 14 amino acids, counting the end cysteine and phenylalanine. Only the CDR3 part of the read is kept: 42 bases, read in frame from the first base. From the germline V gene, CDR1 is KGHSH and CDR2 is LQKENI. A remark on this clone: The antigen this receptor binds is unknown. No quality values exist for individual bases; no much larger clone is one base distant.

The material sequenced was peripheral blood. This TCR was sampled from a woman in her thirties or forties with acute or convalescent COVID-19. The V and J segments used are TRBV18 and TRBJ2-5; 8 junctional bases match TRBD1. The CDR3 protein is CASSPRTGQETQYF. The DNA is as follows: TGTGCCAGCTCACCCCGGACAGGGCAAGAGACCCAGTACTTC.